Listed here are 2 T cell receptor beta chains from one sample, sequenced in a study of T cell repertoires in cytomegalovirus infection (dated by TCRdb to about 2019). The data were produced on an Illumina HiSeq 1500. Clones were called with MiXCR by TCRdb after fastp trimmed the public reads at Q25, and only in-frame beta chains were retained. Records with the same CDR3 protein are collapsed into one entry carrying the most frequent genes and DNA. Present in this sample are some 900,000 distinct CDR3 sequences, 30% to 35% of which were seen just once. The leading ten clones occupy over 10% of the sample. Taken with the paper, the label for treatment or condition translates to: in vitro stimulation with specific CMV peptide epitopes to enrich CMV-specific T cells. Their specific antigens are unknown. Material: cultured CD8+ T cells from PBMCs, obtained from culture after CMV antigen stimulation. The receptors were gathered from a human donor in good health (CMV status not recorded). Some clones in this sample may be carry-over from other donors' samples.

This clonotype was seen a handful of times. This chain connects TRBV5-4 to TRBJ1-2; D is perhaps TRBD1 (5 bases). Trimming removed 4 bases at V and 4 bases at J, with 11 bases between. The germline gives CDR1 SGHNT, CDR2 YYREEE (reference sequence). The CDR3 length is 13 residues. As DNA, the CDR3 is TGTGCCAGCAGCGCCACAGGATCCTATGGCTACACCTTC. This sequence encodes CASSATGSYGYTF.

The J gene is TRBJ2-5, the V gene TRBV7-6; 10 bases agree with TRBD2. The J segment lost 4 bases and the V segment lost 3 bases, leaving 5 bases of the junction unmatched. The germline CDR1 and CDR2 sequences are SGHVS and FNYEAQ. This CDR3 has 15 residues. CDR3 sequence reads: CASSFFSGGRETQYF. The CDR3 nucleotides are TGTGCCAGCAGCTTCTTTAGCGGGGGGAGAGAGACCCAGTACTTC.